This TCR beta chain was captured in a study of CD8 T cells in Susac syndrome. TEMRA cells were FACS-enriched and CD8+ and CD4+ T cells negatively isolated. The CDR3 loop spans 15 amino acids. Trimming removed 8 bases from V and 8 bases from J; junction bases left unmatched: 10. Germline loops: CDR1 SGHRS, CDR2 YFSETQ. An input of roughly 0.45 to 1 ug of RNA was subjected to reverse transcription using random hexamers. The authors amplified TCR beta CDR3 across 54 Vbeta and 13 Jbeta using immunoSEQ multiplex PCR. TCRdb fed the immunoSEQ multiplex PCR reads into MiXCR, producing one record per CDR3 protein. Among more than 150,000 distinct CDR3 sequences listed, approximately 95% were seen once.

The receptor was isolated from a human donor with Susac syndrome. The V and J genes are TRBV5-1 and TRBJ2-1, with 13 bases that match TRBD2. Sequencing input: CD4+ T cells from PBMCs. CDR3 residues: CASRPPGLAGHEQFF. DNA for the CDR3: TGCGCCAGTCGCCCTCCGGGACTAGCGGGGCATGAGCAGTTCTTC.